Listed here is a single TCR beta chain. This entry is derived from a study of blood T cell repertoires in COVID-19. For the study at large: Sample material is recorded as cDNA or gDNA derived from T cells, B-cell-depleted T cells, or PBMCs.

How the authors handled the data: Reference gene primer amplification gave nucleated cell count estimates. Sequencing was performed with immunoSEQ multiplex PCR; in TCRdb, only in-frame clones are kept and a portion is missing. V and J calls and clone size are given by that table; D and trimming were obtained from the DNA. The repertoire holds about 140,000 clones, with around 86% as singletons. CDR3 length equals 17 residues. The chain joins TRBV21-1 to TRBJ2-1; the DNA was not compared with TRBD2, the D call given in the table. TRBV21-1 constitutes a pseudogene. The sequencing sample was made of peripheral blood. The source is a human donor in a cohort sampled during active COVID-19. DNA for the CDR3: TGTGCCAGCAGCAAAGAAACTAGCGGGAGGTTAAGGGGTGAGCAGTTCTTC. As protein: CASSKETSGRLRGEQFF.